This T cell receptor (beta chain) was recovered during a study of blood T cells in healthy people across ages. Germline V CDR1 and CDR2: LNHNV, YYDKDF (reference sequence). This CDR3 has 12 residues. V gave up 0 bases and J gave up 11 bases, with 9 bases separating them. In its sample, this clonotype was seen a few times. Together with a sample-barcoded 5' primer, a J-beta primer mix was included in a second PCR lasting about 7 to 12 cycles. TCRdb called the 5' RACE reads again in MiXCR, with one record for every CDR3 protein. The table includes hundreds of thousands of distinct CDR3 sequences, 20% to 25% detected once.

Material for sequencing was blood. The chain links TRBV15 to TRBJ2-3; D is unresolved. The clonotype originates from a man between 65 and 85 years old in good health. The CDR3 DNA follows: TGTGCCACCAGCAGAGATCCCACCCAGCAGTATTTT. This sequence encodes CATSRDPTQQYF. Complete variable domain (other parts from reference TRBV15 and TRBJ2-3): DAMVIQNPRYQVTQFGKPVTLSCSQTLNHNVMYWYQQKSSQAPKLLFHYYDKDFNNEADTPDNFQSRRPNTSFCFLDIRSPGLGDTAMYLCATSRDPTQQYFGPGTRLTVL.